The source of this T cell receptor beta chain is a study of PD-1 blockade in classical Hodgkin lymphoma. Study details: A 3 mg/kg intravenous dose of nivolumab was received by patients every 2 weeks.

Repertoires were generated with immunoSEQ multiplex PCR, while TCRdb's copy carries only in-frame clones and drops some. Among about 58,000 clones listed, approximately 89% were seen once. Points on this clone: No antigen is known for it.

Study observations and caveats: By cycle point C4D1, TCR diversity had risen significantly in CD4+ cells (but not CD8+ cells). In newly diagnosed patients, baseline TCR diversity was reportedly below that of healthy donors. Prior to therapy, complete responders displayed diversity much like that of newly diagnosed patients.

The V gene's germline CDR1 is LNHDA and CDR2 SQIVND (reference sequence). V lost 7 bases and J 7 bases, leaving 10 bases between the germline ends. CDR3 length equals 11 residues. All trial patients relapsed after autologous stem cell transplantation. Sequences were derived from peripheral blood mononuclear cells (PBMCs), sampled before the second cycle of nivolumab. This clonotype originated in a human donor with classical Hodgkin lymphoma. V gene TRBV19 combines with J gene TRBJ1-1, with D perhaps matching TRBD1 (5 bases). CDR3 sequence: CASNLGGEAFF. CDR3 bases: TGTGCCAGTAATTTGGGGGGTGAAGCTTTCTTT.